The next 30 T cell receptor beta chains were all read from a single sample in a study of blood T cell repertoires in COVID-19. Profiling relied on immunoSEQ multiplex PCR, and the TCRdb table lists in-frame clones only, not all of them. In the table there are approximately 300,000 clones, more than 70% of which are singletons. The sequenced sample consisted of peripheral blood. The receptors derive from a woman between 25 and 40 years old with COVID-19, enrolled during active disease.

The CDR3 coding sequence is TGTGCCAGCAGCCCCTTGGACTATCCGCAAGAGACCCAGTACTTC. Residues: CASSPLDYPQETQYF. The rearrangement uses TRBV5-5 and TRBJ2-5; possible D gene TRBD2, 6 bases. The CDR3 sequence is 15 residues long. From germline, CDR1 is SGHKS and CDR2 YYEKEE (reference sequence). V lost 4 bases and J lost 2, with 15 bases in between.

V usage is TRBV11-2 and J usage is TRBJ1-1, with D perhaps matching TRBD1 (5 bases). Germline CDR1 is SGHAT and CDR2 is FQNNGV. This CDR3 is 11 amino acids long. V lost 1 base and J lost 11, with 8 bases in between. Here the CDR3 DNA reads TGTGCCAGCAGCTTAGGGGGGAGGGCTTTCTTT. This sequence encodes CASSLGGRAFF.

The CDR3 nucleotides read TGTGCCAGCAGTTACTCGTATCGTAGACGGGATCCGAGAGACGAGCAGTACTTC. As protein: CASSYSYRRRDPRDEQYF. This chain uses TRBV6-2 or TRBV6-3 with TRBJ2-7; TRBD2 might be the D (5 bases). V dropped 0 bases and J dropped 5 bases, with 23 bases sitting between them. Germline CDR1 is MNHEY and CDR2 is SVGEGT. This CDR3 has 18 amino acids.

The rearrangement joins TRBV28 to TRBJ1-5; 7 bases map to TRBD1. Germline-derived CDR1 and CDR2 are MDHEN and SYDVKM. V was clipped by 3 bases and J by 6 bases; unmatched bases: 5. The CDR3 sequence is 14 residues long. CDR3: CASSLSQGFQPQHF. DNA of the CDR3: TGTGCCAGCAGTTTGTCACAGGGGTTTCAGCCCCAGCATTTT.

This clone came up once. The V gene is TRBV10-3, the J gene TRBJ2-2, with D perhaps TRBD1 (6 bases). The V gene lost 9 bases and the J gene lost 4 bases, with 15 bases spanning the gap. The germline V gene encodes CDR1 ENHRY and CDR2 SYGVKD. This CDR3 has 14 amino acids. The CDR3 nucleotides are TGTGCCATGGGGGCCTACAAGGGCACCGGGGAGCTGTTTTTT. This encodes CAMGAYKGTGELFF.

The chain carries TRBV6-2 or TRBV6-3 and TRBJ2-7, with 7 positions matching TRBD2. With V trimmed by 7 bases and J by 2 bases, 5 bases remained unmatched. Per the germline V gene, CDR1 is MNHEY and CDR2 is SVGEGT. The CDR3 contains 13 residues. The CDR3 spells CASNPSGTYEQYF. The CDR3 DNA is TGTGCCAGCAACCCTAGCGGAACCTACGAGCAGTACTTC.

The chain joins TRBV27 to TRBJ1-2; the D is unclear. The CDR3 covers 13 residues. Germline V CDR1 and CDR2: MNHEY, SMNVEV (reference sequence). Between the trimmed V and J ends, which lost 8 bases and 4 bases, there was a span of 14 bases. This CDR3 is CASSRGGGYGYTF. The CDR3 DNA sequence: TGTGCCAGCTCCCGCGGCGGTGGCTATGGCTACACCTTC.

This sequence joins TRBV18 and TRBJ2-7; 10 bases line up with TRBD2. V dropped 3 bases and J dropped 2; count of bases not matched to a gene: 4. Germline CDR1 is KGHSH and CDR2 is LQKENI. The CDR3 runs 15 residues. The CDR3: CASSPGSGRAYEQYF. DNA of the CDR3: TGTGCCAGCTCACCCGGAAGCGGGAGGGCCTACGAGCAGTACTTC.

In this sample, this clone turned up once. The rearrangement uses TRBV6-5 and TRBJ2-1; TRBD2 might be the D (6 bases). CDR1 MNHEY and CDR2 SVGAGI come from the germline V gene. This CDR3 spans 15 amino acids. Between the trimmed V and J ends, which lost 4 bases and 3 bases, there was a span of 13 bases. For the CDR3, the DNA is TGTGCCAGCAGTTTGGGCCACGGGGGCTACAATGAGCAGTTCTTC. Protein product: CASSLGHGGYNEQFF.

The rearrangement uses TRBV18 and TRBJ2-3; TRBD1 matches 7 bases. CDR1 is KGHSH, CDR2 LQKENI, per germline. The CDR3 loop spans 16 amino acids. V shed 8 bases and J 0 bases; nucleotides not matched to a gene: 11. This CDR3 is CASRSPTGSSTDTQYF. CDR3 coding DNA: TGTGCCAGCCGTTCCCCGACAGGGTCGAGCACAGATACGCAGTATTTT.

This chain joins TRBV27 and TRBJ2-7; D may be TRBD2 (6 bases). With 2 bases removed from V and 2 bases from J, the gap between germline ends came to 10 bases. Germline values: CDR1 MNHEY, CDR2 SMNVEV (reference sequence). CDR3 length: 14 amino acids. CDR3 in DNA: TGTGCCAGCAGTTTACGGGGGTCCCCCTACGAGCAGTACTTC. Translation gives CASSLRGSPYEQYF.

The V and J genes are TRBV30 and TRBJ2-3; 9 bases are a match to TRBD2. With V trimmed by 4 bases and J by 6 bases, 5 bases remained unmatched. The CDR3 spans 13 residues. CDR1 and CDR2 (germline): GTSNPN, SVGIG (reference sequence). CDR3 bases: TGTGCCTGGAATCAGCGGGAGGACGATACGCAGTATTTT. It encodes CAWNQREDDTQYF.

The chain recombines TRBV2 with TRBJ2-3, with TRBD2 matching over 8 bases. The germline CDR1 and CDR2 sequences are SNHLY and FYNNEI. V was clipped by 7 bases and J by 5 bases; unmatched bases: 8. The CDR3 is 14 amino acids. The CDR3 bases are TGTGCCAGCACACGGGAGGGTGTGGGAGATACGCAGTATTTT. Protein: CASTREGVGDTQYF.

The chain joins TRBV2 to TRBJ1-1; D is undetermined. Trimming took off 7 bases at V and 4 bases at J, with 13 bases between the two ends. The length of the CDR3 is 13 residues. CDR1 SNHLY and CDR2 FYNNEI come from the germline V gene. CDR3 in DNA: TGTGCCAGCAACTCCGCTAGAGGCACTGAAGCTTTCTTT. Its protein product is CASNSARGTEAFF.

This clone has just a few counts. The chain links TRBV2 to TRBJ1-1, with 9 bases matching TRBD1. Unmatched junction bases numbered 12, after V lost 6 bases and J lost 4 bases. The V gene's germline CDR1 is SNHLY and CDR2 FYNNEI. There are 16 residues in the CDR3. As DNA, the CDR3 is TGTGCCAGCAGCCTCAGACAGGGGGGGAGCGGCACTGAAGCTTTCTTT. Its translation is CASSLRQGGSGTEAFF.

The V and J genes are TRBV6-5 and TRBJ2-5, with D possibly TRBD2 on 5 matching bases. The germline gives CDR1 MNHEY, CDR2 SVGAGI. Trimming took 6 bases from V and 2 from J, leaving 10 bases between them. The CDR3 consists of 13 residues. The CDR3 spells CASRPTSQETQYF. The CDR3 DNA follows: TGTGCCAGCAGGCCTACTAGTCAAGAGACCCAGTACTTC.

The CDR3 loop is CASSYRRAGPDTQYF. CDR3 coding DNA: TGTGCCAGCAGTTACCGGCGGGCCGGTCCAGATACGCAGTATTTT. This chain links TRBV6-5 with TRBJ2-3; TRBD2 might be the D (5 bases). Trimming stripped 2 bases from V and 4 bases from J, with 13 bases between. Germline V lookup: CDR1 MNHEY, CDR2 SVGAGI. The CDR3 sequence is 15 residues long.

V is TRBV18 and J is TRBJ2-7; TRBD1 matches 7 bases. Trimming removed 2 bases from V and 5 bases from J; junction bases left unmatched: 3. Germline CDR1 is KGHSH and CDR2 is LQKENI. The CDR3 runs 13 residues. The CDR3 DNA is TGTGCCAGCTCACCAGGGACAGTCCACGAGCAGTACTTC. It codes for CASSPGTVHEQYF.

The CDR3: CASSLRGQTDTQYF. The CDR3 DNA follows: TGTGCCAGCAGCCTCAGGGGGCAGACAGATACGCAGTATTTT. The genes are TRBV9 and TRBJ2-3; TRBD1 aligns across 8 bases. V was pared by 4 bases and J by 3 bases, with 4 bases of the junction left unmatched. Germline CDR1 is SGDLS and CDR2 is YYNGEE. The CDR3 has 14 amino acids.

This clone was counted between two and nine times. The V gene is TRBV11-1, the J gene TRBJ2-7, with TRBD2 as a possible D gene (5 bases). The CDR3 is made up of 15 amino acids. CDR1 is SGHAT, CDR2 FQDESV, per germline (reference sequence). Trimming took 1 base from V and 0 from J, leaving 10 bases between them. This CDR3 reads CASSLGGLSSYEQYF. The CDR3, as DNA: TGTGCCAGCAGCTTAGGAGGACTCAGCTCCTACGAGCAGTACTTC. Filled out from reference TRBV11-1 and TRBJ2-7, the complete variable domain reads EAEVAQSPRYKITEKSQAVAFWCDPISGHATLYWYRQILGQGPELLVQFQDESVVDDSQLPKDRFSAERLKGVDSTLKIQPAELGDSAMYLCASSLGGLSSYEQYFGPGTRLTVT.

The DNA for the CDR3 is TGTGCCAGCAGTCCATATACGAGCTCCTACAATGAGCAGTTCTTC. Its translation is CASSPYTSSYNEQFF. This chain joins TRBV2 and TRBJ2-1, with D hard to call. V was trimmed by 5 bases and J by 0 bases, leaving 11 bases between them. This CDR3 region has 15 residues. Germline CDR1 reads SNHLY; CDR2 reads FYNNEI.

Turning to this clone: The sample holds other DNA sequences that translate to the same CDR3. The V and J genes are TRBV5-4 and TRBJ1-1; no reliable D call. V lost 0 bases and J 1 base, leaving 4 bases between the germline ends. Germline assignment: CDR1 SGHNT and CDR2 YYREEE (reference sequence). The length of the CDR3 is 13 residues. In DNA, the CDR3 is TGTGCCAGCAGCTTGGACAGGAACACTGAAGCTTTCTTT. It codes for CASSLDRNTEAFF. The full variable domain, in which reference TRBV5-4 and TRBJ1-1 provide the parts outside the CDR3, is ETGVTQSPTHLIKTRGQQVTLRCSSQSGHNTVSWYQQALGQGPQFIFQYYREEENGRGNFPPRFSGLQFPNYSSELNVNALELDDSALYLCASSLDRNTEAFFGQGTRLTVV.

This chain uses TRBV2 with TRBJ2-2; 7 nucleotides align to TRBD1. There are 14 residues in the CDR3. The junction had 10 bases not matched to a gene; V was cut back by 7 bases and J by 8 bases. Germline V gives CDR1 SNHLY, CDR2 FYNNEI. CDR3 in amino acids: CASKMTGKAGELFF. The CDR3 bases are TGTGCCAGCAAAATGACAGGGAAGGCGGGGGAGCTGTTTTTT.

This clone was seen once. J is TRBJ2-1 and V is TRBV9, with a weak D call TRBD2 (6 bases). V lost 0 bases, J lost 2 bases, and 12 bases lay in between. The V gene's germline CDR1 is SGDLS and CDR2 YYNGEE. The CDR3 loop spans 16 amino acids. This chain's CDR3 is CASSVGGTSTYNEQFF. The CDR3 bases are TGTGCCAGCAGCGTAGGAGGGACTTCGACCTACAATGAGCAGTTCTTC. The entire variable domain, with the rest obtained from reference TRBV9 and TRBJ2-1, is as follows: DSGVTQTPKHLITATGQRVTLRCSPRSGDLSVYWYQQSLDQGLQFLIQYYNGEERAKGNILERFSAQQFPDLHSELNLSSLELGDSALYFCASSVGGTSTYNEQFFGPGTRLTVL.

The chain links TRBV2 to TRBJ2-7, with 9 bases fitting TRBD2. The CDR3 is 15 residues long. V was pared by 7 bases and J by 1 base, with 8 bases of the junction left unmatched. CDR1 is SNHLY and CDR2 is FYNNEI in the germline V gene. In DNA form, the CDR3 reads TGTGCCAGCAAGCTCCAAGCGGGAGGATCCTACGAGCAGTACTTC. Protein product: CASKLQAGGSYEQYF.

The genes are TRBV29-1 and TRBJ1-1; D not resolved. V was pared by 7 bases and J by 1 base, with 13 bases between. The CDR3 runs to 13 residues. CDR1 SQVTM and CDR2 ANQGSEA come from the germline V gene. CDR3 amino acids: CSGRVTQNTEAFF. The CDR3 coding sequence is TGCAGCGGCCGGGTCACCCAGAACACTGAAGCTTTCTTT.

The chain links TRBV6-5 to TRBJ2-2; TRBD1 matches at 9 bases. Germline V gene data show CDR1 as MNHEY and CDR2 as SVGAGI. The V and J ends lost 6 bases and 6 bases, in that order; junction bases with no gene match: 8. This CDR3 contains 15 residues. The CDR3: CASSSTGGDAGELFF. CDR3 in DNA: TGTGCCAGCAGCTCTACAGGGGGCGATGCCGGGGAGCTGTTTTTT.

A remark on this clone: The same CDR3 is also encoded by other DNA sequences in this sample. The V and J genes are TRBV28 and TRBJ1-1; 11 bases match TRBD1. CDR3 size: 14 residues. Per the germline V gene, CDR1 is MDHEN and CDR2 is SYDVKM. V lost 3 bases to trimming and J lost 5 bases; unmatched junction nucleotides: 2. The CDR3 DNA follows: TGTGCCAGCAGTTTGGGACAGGGGGGGACTGAAGCTTTCTTT. This encodes CASSLGQGGTEAFF.

The rearrangement joins TRBV7-9 to TRBJ2-1; TRBD2 matches 10 bases. Germline lookup yields CDR1 SEHNR and CDR2 FQNEAQ (reference sequence). Unmatched junction bases numbered 8, after V lost 7 bases and J lost 5 bases. The CDR3 extends over 15 amino acids. This CDR3 is CASNGSGRRNNEQFF. The DNA of the CDR3 is TGTGCCAGCAACGGTAGCGGGAGGAGGAACAATGAGCAGTTCTTC.

The chain employs TRBV19 and TRBJ2-3; tentatively, D is TRBD2 (6 bases). Germline V CDR1 and CDR2: LNHDA, SQIVND (reference sequence). Trimming left V 8 bases short and J 3 bases short, with 18 bases between. The CDR3 contains 15 residues. The CDR3 bases are TGTGCCAGTGGGGACTCTGGCAGGTTGACAGATACGCAGTATTTT. This encodes CASGDSGRLTDTQYF.